Below, 5 T cell receptor beta chains from the same sample are listed, as sequenced in a study of blood T cells in healthy people across ages. A sample-barcoded 5' primer and a J-beta primer mix were used in a second PCR of roughly 6 to 11 cycles. One entry per CDR3 protein results from TCRdb running MiXCR on the 5' RACE reads. The profile shows some 1.5 million distinct CDR3 sequences, roughly 30% of them singletons. Sequenced material: blood. The receptors derive from a woman in her twenties or thirties in good health.

This chain joins TRBV12-3 or TRBV12-4 and TRBJ2-5; 8 bases are a match to TRBD2. The CDR3 is 15 residues long. The ends lost 6 bases at V and 8 bases at J; junction bases unmatched: 14. CDR3: CASSPIWAGGATQYF. DNA for the CDR3: TGTGCCAGCAGCCCCATCTGGGCGGGAGGCGCTACCCAGTACTTC.

V usage is TRBV7-9 and J usage is TRBJ1-6; TRBD1 agrees at 7 bases. This CDR3 is built from 12 residues. Germline lookup yields CDR1 SEHNR and CDR2 FQNEAQ (reference sequence). Losses at the gene ends were 10 bases for V and 8 bases for J; bases not matched to a gene: 5. The CDR3 is CAIGQEHSPLHF. Written as DNA, the CDR3 is TGTGCCATCGGACAGGAACATTCACCCCTCCACTTT.

There are a few counts of this clonotype. The chain couples TRBV29-1 to TRBJ2-2; D possibly corresponds to TRBD1 (6 bases). This CDR3 contains 13 residues. The V gene lost 7 bases and the J gene lost 1 base, with 10 bases spanning the gap. Germline V gene sequence: CDR1 SQVTM, CDR2 ANQGSEA. The CDR3 protein is CSAEGQNTGELFF. DNA of the CDR3: TGCAGCGCCGAGGGACAGAACACCGGGGAGCTGTTTTTT.

This clonotype appeared a few times. The V call is TRBV15, the J call TRBJ2-7; TRBD1 aligns across 10 bases. CDR1 LNHNV and CDR2 YYDKDF come from the germline V gene (reference sequence). V shed 5 bases and J 5 bases; nucleotides not matched to a gene: 6. The length of the CDR3 is 14 residues. CDR3 residues: CATSGRGQGNEQYF. CDR3 bases: TGTGCCACCAGCGGCCGGGGACAGGGGAACGAGCAGTACTTC.

The rearrangement links TRBV29-1 to TRBJ1-1; D call uncertain. Trimming stripped 6 bases from V and 2 bases from J, with 10 bases between. This CDR3 is 12 amino acids long. Germline V gene lookup returns CDR1 SQVTM and CDR2 ANQGSEA. CDR3 sequence reads: CSVLGRNTEAFF. For the CDR3, the DNA is TGCAGCGTGCTAGGTAGAAACACTGAAGCTTTCTTT.